This T cell receptor (beta chain) appears in the sequencing data of a study of T cell responses to AZD1222 COVID-19 vaccine. Broader study findings: Close to half of spike-specific TCRs reportedly recognize unmutated variant regions. Vaccination with two AZD1222 doses was followed by a rise in Spike-specific TCR breadth and depth. Repertoire sampling was restricted to post-peak T cell response timepoints.

With 7 bases clipped from V and 6 bases from J, the junction kept 10 bases outside the gene matches. The CDR3 is 14 amino acids. Looked up from germline, CDR1 is MDHEN and CDR2 is SYDVKM. In regard to this clone: As yet, its antigen is unknown.

Profiling relied on immunoSEQ multiplex PCR, and the TCRdb table lists in-frame clones only, not all of them. The data hold 150,000 or so clones, with roughly 90% observed a single time. V usage is TRBV28 and J usage is TRBJ2-3; TRBD2 matches 7 bases. This specimen consisted of peripheral blood, obtained on day 0 of AZD1222 vaccination. The receptor was derived from an adult in good health. CDR3: CASTRTGGPDTQYF. The CDR3 coding sequence is TGTGCCAGCACCCGGACGGGAGGCCCCGATACGCAGTATTTT.